This TCR beta chain appears in the sequencing data of a study of T cell responses to AZD1222 COVID-19 vaccine (dated by TCRdb to about 2021). As for the study more broadly: AZD1222 recipients given second doses at about 4 weeks or at about 12 weeks were pooled, since spike-specific TCR depth and breadth were not found to differ between the two schedules. Trial participants were enrolled into age subgroups of 18-55, 56-69 and 70-plus years, which contained approximately 150, 30 and 60 TCR-sequenced participants, respectively. TCR sequencing was performed for 230 to 250 trial participants, of whom about 200 were given two doses of AZD1222 and around 25 were given two doses of MenACWY control vaccine. Here is what the overall study found, with its caveats: After two AZD1222 doses, both the breadth and the depth of spike-specific TCRs were significantly higher than at day 0 and than in MenACWY recipients. Participants were mostly white British and included more females than males, and it was suggested by the authors that clonal diversity may have been underestimated. The 56-69-year group was small, and its depth increase did not reach significance, likely because of low power. Nearly half of unique spike-specific TCRs reportedly recognized epitopes outside regions mutated in the B.1.351 and B.1.1.7 variants. Because no day 14 peak-response samples were available, repertoires were characterized only after the peak T cell response. Conclusions about previously exposed vaccinees were limited because only a handful of AZD1222 recipients were SARS-CoV-2 seropositive at baseline. The vaccine-associated CD4 TCRs covered the entire spike protein, and the dominant responses fell in regions 160-218 and 743-854.

The CDR3 regions of human TCRbeta chains were analyzed by immunosequencing. In the authors' own workflow: Repertoire TCRs were matched against a reference library of SARS-CoV-2-specific TCRs generated with the MIRA antigen-specificity platform. Breadth was defined as the fraction of unique TCRs that were SARS-CoV-2-associated, and depth was defined as the fraction of total T cells that were SARS-CoV-2-associated. Using the MIRA data, each spike-specific TCR was mapped to the spike region that the TCR reacts to and placed in a CD4 or CD8 class. Log10-transformed breadth and depth values were compared by one-way ANOVA with Sidak's multiple comparisons tests. This immuneACCESS table, as held by TCRdb, lists in-frame sequences with V and J called but not all clones. Of the missing ones, under half trace to an unresolved V gene in checked studies; the others have no known cause. That table supplies the V and J calls and clone size; D and trimming were determined from the DNA. The sample data list some 130,000 clones, and approximately 86% of these were observed just once. The ten biggest clones cover roughly 2.4% of the sample.

This clone was detected once. Its recognized antigen is unknown. It has no much larger one-base neighbor in the sample; base qualities were not kept. CDR1 is given as MNHNY and CDR2 as SVGAGI, both from the germline V gene (reference sequence). V is shortened by 7 bases, J by 3 bases, and the region joining them spans 10 bases. The CDR3 starts with the cysteine, ends with the phenylalanine, and has 14 residues. Just CDR3 DNA is preserved here, 42 bases in frame from base 1. The time point label here, explained by the study, means: baseline before first vaccination. Vaccinee samples were obtained from the UK trials COV001 and COV002, which included a single-blind randomized controlled phase 2/3 trial of AZD1222 (ChAdOx1 nCoV-19) in healthy adults. For TCRbeta chain sequencing, PBMC samples from trial participants were taken at day 0 and at day 28 after the second dose.

The TCR originated in an adult in good health. The sequenced sample was peripheral blood, obtained on day 0 of AZD1222 vaccination. The sequence joins TRBV6-6 to TRBJ2-6, with a tentative D gene TRBD2 over 5 matching bases. DNA sequence: TGTGCCAGCACCTTAGCGTTTGGGGCCAACGTCCTGACTTTC. It translates as CASTLAFGANVLTF.